Given below is one T cell receptor beta chain in context. The target antigen is unknown. CDR3 size: 16 residues. Germline V gives CDR1 SGHAT, CDR2 FQNNGV. The V end was cut by 5 bases, the J end by 0 bases, with 15 bases between. These data belong to a study of graft-versus-host responses after intestinal transplantation. Method: immunoSEQ multiplex PCR; TCRdb's copy keeps in-frame clones and lacks some. This sample carries 99,000 or so clones, 86% of them seen once, and the ten largest clones take over 1.1%. Study conclusions and caveats: Patients who carried graft-donor T cell macrochimerism also had high graft-versus-host to host-versus-graft clonal ratios in their allografts.

The V call is TRBV11-2, the J call TRBJ2-3; D uncertain. This clonotype was sampled from a human patient who received an intestinal transplant, so some T cells may come from the graft donor. The specimen was PBMCs, collected 255 days after intestinal transplant. CDR3 DNA sequence: TGTGCCAGCAGCACCACACCCCTTTCTAGCACAGATACGCAGTATTTT. The encoded protein is CASSTTPLSSTDTQYF.